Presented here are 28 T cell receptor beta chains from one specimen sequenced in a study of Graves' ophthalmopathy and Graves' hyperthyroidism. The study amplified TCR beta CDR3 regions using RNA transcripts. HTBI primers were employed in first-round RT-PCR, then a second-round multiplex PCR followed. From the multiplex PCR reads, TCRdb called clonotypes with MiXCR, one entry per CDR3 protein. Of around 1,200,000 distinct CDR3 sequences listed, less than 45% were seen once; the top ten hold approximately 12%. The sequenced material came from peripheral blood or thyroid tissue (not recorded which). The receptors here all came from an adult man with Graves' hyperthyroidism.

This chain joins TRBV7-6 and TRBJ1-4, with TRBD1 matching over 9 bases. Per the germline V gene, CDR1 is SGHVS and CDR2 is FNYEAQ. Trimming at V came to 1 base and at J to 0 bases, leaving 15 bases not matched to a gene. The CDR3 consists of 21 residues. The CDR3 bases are TGTGCCAGCAGCTTAGTCCCCCTGTCGGGACAGGGCCTTGCAACTAATGAAAAACTGTTTTTT. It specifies CASSLVPLSGQGLATNEKLFF.

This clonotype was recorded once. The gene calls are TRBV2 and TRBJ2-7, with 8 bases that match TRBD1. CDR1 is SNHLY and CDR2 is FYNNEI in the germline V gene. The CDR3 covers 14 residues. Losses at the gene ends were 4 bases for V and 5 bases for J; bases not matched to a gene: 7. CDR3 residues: CASSGQTGADEQYF. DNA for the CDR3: TGTGCCAGCAGTGGGCAGACAGGGGCCGACGAGCAGTACTTC.

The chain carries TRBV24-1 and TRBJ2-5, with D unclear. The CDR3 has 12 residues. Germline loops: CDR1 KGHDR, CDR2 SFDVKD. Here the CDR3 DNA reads TGTGCTAGAGATTGGGTCAGGGAGACCCAGTACTTC. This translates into CARDWVRETQYF.

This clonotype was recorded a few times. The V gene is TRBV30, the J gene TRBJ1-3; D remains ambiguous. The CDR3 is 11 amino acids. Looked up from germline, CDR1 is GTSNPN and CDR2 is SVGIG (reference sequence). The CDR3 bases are TGTGGGCGAGACTCTGGAAACACCATATATTTT. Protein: CGRDSGNTIYF.

CDR3 residues: CATSSDRGDTIYF. CDR3 bases: TGTGCCACCAGCAGTGACAGGGGAGACACCATATATTTT. The J gene is TRBJ1-3, the V gene TRBV15; TRBD1 matches 8 bases. V lost 3 bases, J lost 8 bases, and 3 bases stayed unmatched. Germline lookup yields CDR1 LNHNV and CDR2 YYDKDF (reference sequence). The CDR3 runs 13 residues.

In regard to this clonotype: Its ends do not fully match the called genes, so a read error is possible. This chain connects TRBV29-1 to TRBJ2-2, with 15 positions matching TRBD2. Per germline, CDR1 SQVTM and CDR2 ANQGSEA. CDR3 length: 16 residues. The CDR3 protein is CSVHGLAGGNTGGLFF. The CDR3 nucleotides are TGCAGCGTCCATGGACTAGCGGGGGGGAACACCGGGGGGCTGTTTTTT.

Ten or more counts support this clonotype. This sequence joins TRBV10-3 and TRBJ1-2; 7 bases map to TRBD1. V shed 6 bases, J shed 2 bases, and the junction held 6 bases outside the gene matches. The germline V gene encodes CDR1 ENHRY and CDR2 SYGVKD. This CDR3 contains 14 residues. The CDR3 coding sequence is TGTGCCATCAGCGCGGGACAGCGAAACTATGGCTACACCTTC. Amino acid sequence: CAISAGQRNYGYTF.

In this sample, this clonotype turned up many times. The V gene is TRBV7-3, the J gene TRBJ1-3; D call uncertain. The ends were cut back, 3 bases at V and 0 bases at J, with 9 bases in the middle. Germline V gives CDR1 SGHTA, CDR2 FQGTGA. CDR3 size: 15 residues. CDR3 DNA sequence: TGTGCCAGCAGCTTCGGAACCAACTCTGGAAACACCATATATTTT. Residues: CASSFGTNSGNTIYF.

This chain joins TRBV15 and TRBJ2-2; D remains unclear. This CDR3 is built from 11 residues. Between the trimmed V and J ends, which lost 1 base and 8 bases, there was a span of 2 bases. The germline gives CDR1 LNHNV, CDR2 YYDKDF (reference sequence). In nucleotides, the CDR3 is TGTGCCACCAGCAGAGTTGGGGAGCTGTTTTTT. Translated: CATSRVGELFF.

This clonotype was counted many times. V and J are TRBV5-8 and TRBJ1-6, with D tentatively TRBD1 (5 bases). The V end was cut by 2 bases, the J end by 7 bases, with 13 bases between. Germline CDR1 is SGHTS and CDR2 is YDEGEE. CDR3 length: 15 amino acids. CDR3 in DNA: TGTGCCAGCAGCTTATGGGGACCGGTCAATTCACCCCTCCACTTT. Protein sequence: CASSLWGPVNSPLHF.

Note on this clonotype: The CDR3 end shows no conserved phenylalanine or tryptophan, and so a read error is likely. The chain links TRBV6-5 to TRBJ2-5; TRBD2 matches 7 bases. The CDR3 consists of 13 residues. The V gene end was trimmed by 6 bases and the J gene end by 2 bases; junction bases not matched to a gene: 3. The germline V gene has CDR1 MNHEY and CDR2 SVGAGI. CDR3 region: CASSYSGQETQYL. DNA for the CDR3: TGTGCCAGCAGCTATAGCGGGCAAGAGACCCAGTACCTC.

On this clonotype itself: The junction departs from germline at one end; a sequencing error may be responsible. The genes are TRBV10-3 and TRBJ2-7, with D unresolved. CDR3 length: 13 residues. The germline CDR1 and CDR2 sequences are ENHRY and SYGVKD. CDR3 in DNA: TGTGCCAGCAGTGTATACAGACCTGACGAGCAGTACTTC. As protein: CASSVYRPDEQYF.

Here the CDR3 reads CASSPDRGDGYGYTF. The CDR3 DNA reads as TGCGCCAGCAGCCCTGACAGGGGCGACGGCTATGGCTACACCTTC. The V gene is TRBV4-3, the J gene TRBJ1-2; 8 nucleotides line up with TRBD1. This CDR3 has 15 amino acids. The trim removed 4 bases at V and 4 bases at J, leaving 8 bases unmatched. Germline assignment: CDR1 LGHNA and CDR2 YSLEER.

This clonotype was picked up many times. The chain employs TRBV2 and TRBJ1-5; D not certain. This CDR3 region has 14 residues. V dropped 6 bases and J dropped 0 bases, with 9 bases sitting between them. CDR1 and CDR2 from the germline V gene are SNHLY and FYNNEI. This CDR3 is CASRREASNQPQHF. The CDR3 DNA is TGTGCCAGCAGGCGAGAGGCTAGCAATCAGCCCCAGCATTTT.

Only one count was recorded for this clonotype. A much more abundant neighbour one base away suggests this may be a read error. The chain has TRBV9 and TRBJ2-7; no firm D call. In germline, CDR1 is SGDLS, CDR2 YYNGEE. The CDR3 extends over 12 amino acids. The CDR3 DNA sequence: TGTGCCAGGAGCGTAAGCGAATCCGAGCAGTACTTC. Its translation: CARSVSESEQYF.

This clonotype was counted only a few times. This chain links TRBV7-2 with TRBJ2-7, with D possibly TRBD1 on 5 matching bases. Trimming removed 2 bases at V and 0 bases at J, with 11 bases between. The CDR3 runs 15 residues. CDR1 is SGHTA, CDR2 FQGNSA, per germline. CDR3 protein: CASSLRGSTSYEQYF. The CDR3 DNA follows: TGTGCCAGCAGCTTAAGGGGCTCGACCTCCTACGAGCAGTACTTC. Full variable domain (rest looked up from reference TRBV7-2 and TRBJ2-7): GAGVSQSPSNKVTEKGKDVELRCDPISGHTALYWYRQSLGQGLEFLIYFQGNSAPDKSGLPSDRFSAERTGGSVSTLTIQRTQQEDSAVYLCASSLRGSTSYEQYFGPGTRLTVT.

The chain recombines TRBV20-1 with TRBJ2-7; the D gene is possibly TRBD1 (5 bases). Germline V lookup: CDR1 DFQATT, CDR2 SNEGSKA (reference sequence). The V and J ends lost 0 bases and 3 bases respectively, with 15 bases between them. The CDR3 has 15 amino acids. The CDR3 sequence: CSARDKVWGIYEQYF. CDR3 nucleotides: TGCAGTGCTAGAGATAAGGTCTGGGGCATCTACGAGCAGTACTTC.

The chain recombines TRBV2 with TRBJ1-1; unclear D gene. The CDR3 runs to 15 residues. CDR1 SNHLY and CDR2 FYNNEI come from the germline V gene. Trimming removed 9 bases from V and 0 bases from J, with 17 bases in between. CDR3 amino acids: CASSIGGNMNTEAFF. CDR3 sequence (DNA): TGTGCCAGTAGTATTGGAGGGAACATGAACACTGAAGCTTTCTTT. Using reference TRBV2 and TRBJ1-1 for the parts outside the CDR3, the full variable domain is EPEVTQTPSHQVTQMGQEVILRCVPISNHLYFYWYRQILGQKVEFLVSFYNNEISEKSEIFDDQFSVERPDGSNFTLKIRSTKLEDSAMYFCASSIGGNMNTEAFFGQGTRLTVV.

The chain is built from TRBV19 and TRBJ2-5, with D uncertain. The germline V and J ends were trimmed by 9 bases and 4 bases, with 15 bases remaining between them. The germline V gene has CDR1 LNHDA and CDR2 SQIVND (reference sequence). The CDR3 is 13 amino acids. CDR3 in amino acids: CASVKEYSETQYF. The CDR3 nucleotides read TGTGCCAGCGTCAAAGAGTATTCAGAGACCCAGTACTTC. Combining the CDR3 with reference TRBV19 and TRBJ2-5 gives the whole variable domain DGGITQSPKYLFRKEGQNVTLSCEQNLNHDAMYWYRQDPGQGLRLIYYSQIVNDFQKGDIAEGYSVSREKKESFPLTVTSAQKNPTAFYLCASVKEYSETQYFGPGTRLLVL.

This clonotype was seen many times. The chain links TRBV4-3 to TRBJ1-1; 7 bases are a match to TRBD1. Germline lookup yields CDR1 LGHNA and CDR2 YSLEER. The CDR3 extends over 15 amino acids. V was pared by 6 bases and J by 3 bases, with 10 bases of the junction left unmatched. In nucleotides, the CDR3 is TGCGCCAGCAGGGGGGACAGAGCTGTGGACACTGAAGCTTTCTTT. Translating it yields CASRGDRAVDTEAFF.

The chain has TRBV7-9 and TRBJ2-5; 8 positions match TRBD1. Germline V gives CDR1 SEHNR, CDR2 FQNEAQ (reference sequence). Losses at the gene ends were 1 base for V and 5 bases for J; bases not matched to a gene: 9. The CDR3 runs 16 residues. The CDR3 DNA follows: TGTGCCAGCAGCTTAGGGACAGGGTGGATTGTGGAGACCCAGTACTTC. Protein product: CASSLGTGWIVETQYF. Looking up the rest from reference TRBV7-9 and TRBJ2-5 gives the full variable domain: DTGVSQNPRHKITKRGQNVTFRCDPISEHNRLYWYRQTLGQGPEFLTYFQNEAQLEKSRLLSDRFSAERPKGSFSTLEIQRTEQGDSAMYLCASSLGTGWIVETQYFGPGTRLLVL.

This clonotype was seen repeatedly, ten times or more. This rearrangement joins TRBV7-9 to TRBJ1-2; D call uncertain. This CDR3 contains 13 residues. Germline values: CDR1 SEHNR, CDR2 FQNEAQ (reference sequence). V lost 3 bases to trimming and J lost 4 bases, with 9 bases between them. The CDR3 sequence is CASSFSEFYGYTF. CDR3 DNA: TGTGCCAGCAGCTTTTCGGAATTCTATGGCTACACCTTC.

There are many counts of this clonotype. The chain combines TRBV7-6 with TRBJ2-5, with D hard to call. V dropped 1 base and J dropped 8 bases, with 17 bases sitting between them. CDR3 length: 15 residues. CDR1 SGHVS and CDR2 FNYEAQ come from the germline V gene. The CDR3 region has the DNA TGTGCCAGCAGCTTAGTCGCGGCGTATCCAAGAACCCAGTACTTC. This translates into CASSLVAAYPRTQYF.

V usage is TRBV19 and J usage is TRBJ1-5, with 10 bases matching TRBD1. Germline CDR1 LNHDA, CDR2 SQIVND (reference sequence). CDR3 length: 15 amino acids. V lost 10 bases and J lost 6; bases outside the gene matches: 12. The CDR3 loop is CATSKGTGDSQPQHF. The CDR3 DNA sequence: TGTGCCACCAGCAAAGGGACAGGGGATAGTCAGCCCCAGCATTTT.

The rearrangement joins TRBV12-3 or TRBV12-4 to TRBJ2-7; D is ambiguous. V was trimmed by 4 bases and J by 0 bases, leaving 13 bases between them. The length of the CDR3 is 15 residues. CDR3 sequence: CASSSDLTSSYEQYF. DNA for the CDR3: TGTGCCAGCAGTTCTGACCTCACCAGCTCCTACGAGCAGTACTTC.

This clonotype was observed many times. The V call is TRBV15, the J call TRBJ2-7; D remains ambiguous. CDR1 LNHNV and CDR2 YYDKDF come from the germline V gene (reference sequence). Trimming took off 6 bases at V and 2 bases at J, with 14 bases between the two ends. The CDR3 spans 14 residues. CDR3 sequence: CATSFRTAAYEQYF. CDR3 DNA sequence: TGTGCCACCAGTTTTAGGACGGCTGCCTACGAGCAGTACTTC.

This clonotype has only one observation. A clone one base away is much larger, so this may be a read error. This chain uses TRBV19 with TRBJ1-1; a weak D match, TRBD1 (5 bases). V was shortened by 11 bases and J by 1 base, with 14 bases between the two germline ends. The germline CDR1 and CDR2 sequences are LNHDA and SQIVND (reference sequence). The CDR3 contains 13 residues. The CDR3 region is CAGTRGRNTEAFF. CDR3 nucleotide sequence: TGTGCCGGTACTCGGGGCCGGAACACTGAAGCTTTCTTT. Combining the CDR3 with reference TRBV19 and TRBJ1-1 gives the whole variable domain DGGITQSPKYLFRKEGQNVTLSCEQNLNHDAMYWYRQDPGQGLRLIYYSQIVNDFQKGDIAEGYSVSREKKESFPLTVTSAQKNPTAFYLCAGTRGRNTEAFFGQGTRLTVV.

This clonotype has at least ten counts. CDR3 in amino acids: CAISVEGNTIYF. The CDR3 bases are TGTGCCATCAGTGTAGAAGGAAACACCATATATTTT. The chain has TRBV10-3 and TRBJ1-3; D call uncertain. The CDR3 sequence is 12 residues long. V was shortened by 4 bases and J by 4 bases, with 5 bases between the two germline ends. Germline CDR1 and CDR2: ENHRY and SYGVKD.